The entry below gives a single T cell receptor (beta chain) sequence along with its context. This sample is drawn from a study of blood T cell repertoires in COVID-19. Study as a whole: T cells, B-cell-depleted T cells, or PBMCs supplied cDNA or gDNA.

As originally analysed: By means of reference gene primer amplification, nucleated cell counts were estimated. Generated by immunoSEQ multiplex PCR, the TCRdb table keeps only in-frame clones and is missing some. D and trimming come from the DNA, and the V and J calls and clone size come from that table. The table has 250,000 or so clones, roughly 88% seen once. Up to 2 weeks before entering the study, exposed participants had met a COVID-19 case. The CDR3 is 13 residues long. The germline gives CDR1 SEHNR, CDR2 FQNEAQ (reference sequence). Trimming removed 5 bases at V and 1 base at J, with 8 bases between.

The sequence derives from a middle-aged woman who had been exposed to COVID-19. The rearrangement uses TRBV7-9 and TRBJ1-1; D unclear. Specimen: PBMCs or T cells enriched from blood (not recorded which). The CDR3 sequence: CASSRNSNTEAFF. The CDR3 nucleotides are TGTGCCAGCAGCCGAAACTCGAACACTGAAGCTTTCTTT. The full variable domain, rest sourced from reference TRBV7-9 and TRBJ1-1, is DTGVSQNPRHKITKRGQNVTFRCDPISEHNRLYWYRQTLGQGPEFLTYFQNEAQLEKSRLLSDRFSAERPKGSFSTLEIQRTEQGDSAMYLCASSRNSNTEAFFGQGTRLTVV.